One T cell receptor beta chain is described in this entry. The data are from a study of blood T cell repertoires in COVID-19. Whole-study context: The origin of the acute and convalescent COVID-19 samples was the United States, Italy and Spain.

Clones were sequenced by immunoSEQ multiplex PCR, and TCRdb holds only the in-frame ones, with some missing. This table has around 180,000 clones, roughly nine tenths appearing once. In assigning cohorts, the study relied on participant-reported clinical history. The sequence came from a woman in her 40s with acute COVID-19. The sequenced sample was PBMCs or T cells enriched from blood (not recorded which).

Here the CDR3 DNA reads TGTGCCAGCAGCTTGGACAGGGTTTCACCCCTCCACTTT. Residues: CASSLDRVSPLHF. V is TRBV7-9 and J is TRBJ1-6; 8 positions agree with TRBD1. Germline values: CDR1 SEHNR, CDR2 FQNEAQ (reference sequence). The CDR3 runs to 13 residues. V shed 3 bases and J 9 bases; nucleotides not matched to a gene: 1.